A selection of T cell receptor beta chains follows, all from one sample in a study of blood T cell repertoires in COVID-19. Data came from immunoSEQ multiplex PCR; TCRdb stores just in-frame clones and leaves some out. The sample gives tens of thousands of clones, 75% to 90% of which show up once; about 8% is in the top ten. Sequences were obtained from peripheral blood. The receptors were sampled from a woman in her seventies with active COVID-19. The CDR3 runs from the conserved cysteine through the conserved F or W. The order of the fields is J gene, V gene, CDR3 length, CDR3 protein.

TRBJ2-1 | TRBV19 | 19 | CASSSRAFSLAGINNEQFF
TRBJ1-2 | TRBV28 | 17 | CASSFLVSGTPNYGYTF
TRBJ2-7 | TRBV6-1 | 16 | CASSEALLRGYYEQYF
TRBJ2-5 | TRBV6-1 | 17 | CASSEAKLAGGQETQYF
TRBJ2-7 | TRBV21-1 | 18 | CASSKGLAGGPQEYEQYF
TRBJ2-7 | TRBV7-2 | 15 | CASSGGRADPYEQYF
TRBJ2-3 | TRBV9 | 15 | CASSVQLGGTDTQYF
TRBJ2-3 | TRBV25-1 | 17 | CASSELRTSGRGKTQYF
TRBJ2-7 | TRBV25-1 | 13 | CASRGTGSYEQYF
TRBJ2-4 | TRBV21-1 | 17 | CASSKEGGVGLKNIQYF
TRBJ2-1 | TRBV28 | 15 | CASSPEREFYNEQFF
TRBJ2-2 | TRBV7-3 | 14 | CASSSRTVTGELFF
TRBJ2-2 | TRBV19 | 17 | CASRTGRGRSNTGELFF
TRBJ1-1 | TRBV7-3 | 13 | CASSSLAGEEAFF
TRBJ2-3 | TRBV24-1 | 16 | CATSDLGSGRVDTQYF
TRBJ2-7 | TRBV19 | 14 | CASIGTSGAYEQYF